This T cell receptor (beta chain) was profiled in a study of blood T cell repertoires in COVID-19. Repertoires were generated with immunoSEQ multiplex PCR, while TCRdb's copy carries only in-frame clones and drops some. Here the sample spans over 70,000 clones, over 65% being singletons. The CDR3 is 14 amino acids. V lost 0 bases, J lost 6 bases, and 9 bases lay in between. CDR1 is LGHDT and CDR2 is YNNKEL in the germline V gene (reference sequence). The sequence derives from a human donor in a cohort sampled during active COVID-19. This chain links TRBV3-1 (or the pseudogene TRBV3-2) with TRBJ2-1, with D tentatively TRBD1 (5 bases). The sequenced sample was peripheral blood. The CDR3 sequence: CASSQDRQLNEQFF. In DNA, the CDR3 is TGTGCCAGCAGCCAAGATCGACAGCTCAATGAGCAGTTCTTC.